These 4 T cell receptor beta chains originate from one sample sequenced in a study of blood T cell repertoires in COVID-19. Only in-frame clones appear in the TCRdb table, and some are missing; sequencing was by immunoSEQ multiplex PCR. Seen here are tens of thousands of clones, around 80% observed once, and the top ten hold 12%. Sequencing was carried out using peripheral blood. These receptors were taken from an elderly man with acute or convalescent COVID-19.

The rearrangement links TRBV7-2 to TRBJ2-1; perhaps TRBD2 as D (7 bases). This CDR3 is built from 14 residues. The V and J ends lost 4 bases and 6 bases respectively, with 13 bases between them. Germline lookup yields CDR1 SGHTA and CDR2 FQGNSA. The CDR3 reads CASSSARGANEQFF. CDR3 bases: TGTGCCAGCAGCTCTGCCCGGGGGGCCAATGAGCAGTTCTTC.

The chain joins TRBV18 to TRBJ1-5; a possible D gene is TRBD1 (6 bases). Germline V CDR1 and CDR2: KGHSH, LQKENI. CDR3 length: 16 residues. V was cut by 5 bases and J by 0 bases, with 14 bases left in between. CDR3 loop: CASSVSRDTSNQPQHF. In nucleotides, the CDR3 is TGTGCCAGCTCAGTATCCCGGGACACTAGCAATCAGCCCCAGCATTTT.

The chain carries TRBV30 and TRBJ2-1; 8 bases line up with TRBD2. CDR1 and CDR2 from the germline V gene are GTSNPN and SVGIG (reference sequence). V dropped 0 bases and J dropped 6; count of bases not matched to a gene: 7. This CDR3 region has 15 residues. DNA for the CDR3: TGTGCCTGGAGTGTAAAAGCGGGGGACTGCAATGAGCAGTTCTTC. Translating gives CAWSVKAGDCNEQFF.

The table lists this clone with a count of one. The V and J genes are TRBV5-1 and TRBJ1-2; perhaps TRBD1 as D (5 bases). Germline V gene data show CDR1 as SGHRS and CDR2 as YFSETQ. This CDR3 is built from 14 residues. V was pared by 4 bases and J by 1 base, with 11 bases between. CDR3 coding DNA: TGCGCCAGCAGCGTCGGGGGGGTTAACTATGGCTACACCTTC. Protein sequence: CASSVGGVNYGYTF.